Following are 3 T cell receptor beta chains from one sample sequenced in a study of blood T cells in healthy people across ages. A second roughly 6 to 12 cycle PCR used barcoded and J-beta primers. TCRdb itself ran the 5' RACE reads through MiXCR, one entry per CDR3 protein. The data show hundreds of thousands of distinct CDR3 sequences, 49% seen once. The sequenced material came from blood. Receptor source: a woman aged 55 to 70 in good health.

This clonotype was seen only a few times. This chain connects TRBV4-3 to TRBJ2-5, with 12 bases that match TRBD2. In germline, CDR1 is LGHNA, CDR2 YSLEER. With 0 bases clipped from V and 2 bases from J, the junction kept 1 base outside the gene matches. The CDR3 contains 16 residues. The CDR3 spells CASSQDLAGGQETQYF. Written as DNA, the CDR3 is TGCGCCAGCAGCCAAGATCTAGCGGGAGGGCAAGAGACCCAGTACTTC.

This CDR3 reads CSVEVPGILTYEQYF. CDR3 nucleotide sequence: TGCAGCGTTGAAGTACCGGGGATCCTCACCTACGAGCAGTACTTC. The chain uses TRBV29-1 and TRBJ2-7, with D possibly TRBD2 on 5 matching bases. Trimming shortened V by 1 base and J by 2 bases, and 15 bases separated the two germline ends. CDR3 length: 15 amino acids. CDR1 is SQVTM and CDR2 is ANQGSEA in the germline V gene.

The chain has TRBV28 and TRBJ2-1; a possible D gene is TRBD1 (6 bases). V lost 5 bases, J lost 6 bases, and 8 bases lay in between. Germline CDR1 reads MDHEN; CDR2 reads SYDVKM. The CDR3 totals 12 residues. The CDR3 DNA sequence: TGTGCCAGCAGTCAGACAGGCAATGAGCAGTTCTTC. This gives the protein CASSQTGNEQFF.